One sample yielded the 25 T cell receptor beta chains listed below, sequenced in a study of regulatory T cells in long-lasting Graves disease. Investigators prepared the TCR beta libraries by applying iRepertoire HTBI primers and Arm-PCR of CDR3 regions. TCRdb reanalysed the multiplex PCR reads using MiXCR and keeps one entry per CDR3 protein. This table has around 460,000 distinct CDR3 sequences, about a fifth appearing once. The time point denotes: persistent/refractory GD, antithyroid drugs over 5 years with positive TRAb. The authors made the TCR library using RNA they extracted from PBMCs. The sample in question was peripheral blood mononuclear cells (PBMCs), obtained when the disease was refractory, from a patient treated with antithyroid drugs. Source of these receptors: a female donor with Graves disease.

This clonotype showed up many times. This chain connects TRBV6-1 to TRBJ2-7, with D maybe TRBD2 (5 bases). The germline V gene has CDR1 MNHNS and CDR2 SASEGT. The CDR3 is made up of 13 amino acids. V lost 7 bases and J 4 bases, leaving 14 bases between the germline ends. CDR3 bases: TGTGCCAGCATGGCGGGTGGCCTTTACGAGCAGTACTTC. Its translation is CASMAGGLYEQYF.

The chain combines TRBV3-1 with TRBJ2-7; 9 positions match TRBD1. From germline, CDR1 is LGHDT and CDR2 YNNKEL (reference sequence). V lost 4 bases to trimming and J lost 6 bases; unmatched junction nucleotides: 7. The CDR3 covers 14 residues. The CDR3 spells CASSPGQGSFEQYF. In nucleotides, the CDR3 is TGTGCCAGCAGCCCGGGACAGGGTAGTTTCGAGCAGTACTTC.

This chain links TRBV28 with TRBJ2-5, with TRBD2 identical over 9 bases. The end of the DNA aligns better with TRBJ2-1, so the J call may be wrong. The CDR3 consists of 16 residues. CDR1 is MDHEN and CDR2 is SYDVKM in the germline V gene. The CDR3 here is CASSPIGLASYNEQFF. Written as DNA, the CDR3 is TGTGCCAGCAGTCCCATCGGACTAGCGTCTTACAATGAGCAGTTCTTC.

The sample holds many counts of this clonotype. V is TRBV28 and J is TRBJ2-7; D remains ambiguous. CDR1 is MDHEN and CDR2 is SYDVKM in the germline V gene. This CDR3 comprises 12 residues. Trimming took off 5 bases at V and 9 bases at J, with 14 bases between the two ends. The CDR3 sequence is CASSKQSLGQYF. The CDR3 DNA sequence: TGTGCCAGCAGTAAACAAAGCCTGGGGCAGTACTTC.

This clonotype was seen ten or more times. The CDR3 coding sequence is TGTGCCAGCACTGGGACAACCTATGGCTACACCTTC. This encodes CASTGTTYGYTF. The chain joins TRBV12-3 or TRBV12-4 to TRBJ1-2; D is perhaps TRBD1 (6 bases). V dropped 7 bases and J dropped 4 bases, with 10 bases sitting between them. The CDR3 has 12 residues.

The rearrangement links TRBV6-2 or TRBV6-3 to TRBJ1-3; a weak D match, TRBD1 (5 bases). CDR3 length: 13 residues. CDR1 and CDR2 (germline): MNHEY, SVGEGT. The germline V and J ends were trimmed by 11 bases and 3 bases, with 14 bases remaining between them. CDR3 residues: CASWGGFGNTIYF. CDR3 sequence (DNA): TGTGCCTCCTGGGGGGGTTTTGGAAACACCATATATTTT.

This clonotype has a count of ten or more. V gene TRBV7-2 combines with J gene TRBJ2-5; 8 bases are a match to TRBD2. Trimming took 10 bases from V and 7 from J; bases not matched to a gene: 8. The CDR3 is made up of 12 amino acids. Germline loops: CDR1 SGHTA, CDR2 FQGNSA. DNA for the CDR3: TGTGCCACCGGGGCGGGGGGCGGGACCCAGTACTTC. This translates into CATGAGGGTQYF. Filled out from reference TRBV7-2 and TRBJ2-5, the complete variable domain reads GAGVSQSPSNKVTEKGKDVELRCDPISGHTALYWYRQSLGQGLEFLIYFQGNSAPDKSGLPSDRFSAERTGGSVSTLTIQRTQQEDSAVYLCATGAGGGTQYFGPGTRLLVL.

The gene calls are TRBV27 and TRBJ2-5; 8 nucleotides align to TRBD1. V dropped 6 bases and J dropped 2; count of bases not matched to a gene: 5. CDR3 size: 14 residues. Germline CDR1 is MNHEY and CDR2 is SMNVEV (reference sequence). In nucleotides, the CDR3 is TGTGCCAGCAGCTCTTGGGACAGGCAAGAGACCCAGTACTTC. Translation: CASSSWDRQETQYF.

The chain joins TRBV18 to TRBJ1-2, with D perhaps matching TRBD1 (5 bases). The CDR3 has 14 residues. Germline V gene sequence: CDR1 KGHSH, CDR2 LQKENI. Trimming left V 0 bases short and J 7 bases short, with 12 bases between. The CDR3 loop reads CASSPPTQGIGYTF. The DNA of the CDR3 is TGTGCCAGCTCACCACCGACCCAGGGAATTGGCTACACCTTC.

This clonotype was seen repeatedly, ten times or more. The chain is built from TRBV5-1 and TRBJ1-1; D is undetermined. Trimming cost V 4 bases and J 1 base, with 14 bases left between them. Germline V CDR1 and CDR2: SGHRS, YFSETQ. This CDR3 spans 15 amino acids. The CDR3 spells CASSRVGGENTEAFF. Here the CDR3 DNA reads TGCGCCAGCAGCAGGGTGGGAGGAGAGAACACTGAAGCTTTCTTT.

The chain combines TRBV12-3 or TRBV12-4 with TRBJ2-2; 7 bases line up with TRBD2. There are 12 residues in the CDR3. After removal of 8 bases from V and 7 bases from J, the junction contained 4 bases not matched to a gene. The CDR3, as DNA: TGTGCCAGCCACTTAGCGGGCGGGGAGCTGTTTTTT. The encoded protein is CASHLAGGELFF.

With regard to this clonotype: A much larger clone lies a single base off, so this may be a read error. The chain joins TRBV24-1 to TRBJ2-5; D is undetermined. Trimming took 4 bases from V and 5 from J, leaving 16 bases between them. Germline V gene sequence: CDR1 KGHDR, CDR2 SFDVKD. This CDR3 is 15 amino acids long. The CDR3 DNA reads TGTGCCACCAGTGACGCAGTTGTTGAAGCGGAGACCCAGTACTTC. As protein: CATSDAVVEAETQYF.

This clonotype has ten or more counts. V gene TRBV7-2 combines with J gene TRBJ2-2, with D perhaps TRBD1 (5 bases). The CDR3 is made up of 15 amino acids. V lost 0 bases to trimming and J lost 7 bases, with 12 bases between them. Germline loops: CDR1 SGHTA, CDR2 FQGNSA. The chain's CDR3 is CASSLAGVLGGELFF. The CDR3 coding sequence is TGTGCCAGCAGCTTAGCAGGGGTCCTCGGCGGGGAGCTGTTTTTT.

The rearrangement joins TRBV7-9 to TRBJ2-7; D is undetermined. The CDR3 spans 13 residues. Germline CDR1 SEHNR, CDR2 FQNEAQ (reference sequence). V lost 1 base, J lost 3 bases, and 7 bases lay in between. The CDR3 coding sequence is TGTGCCAGCAGCTTAGTTCCAGTCTACGAGCAGTACTTC. This translates into CASSLVPVYEQYF.

This clonotype was picked up many times. The CDR3 spells CASSRARNQETQYF. CDR3 sequence (DNA): TGTGCCAGCAGCCGAGCTAGAAACCAAGAGACCCAGTACTTC. The rearrangement uses TRBV12-3 or TRBV12-4 and TRBJ2-5; D remains unclear. The CDR3 covers 14 residues. The V end was cut by 6 bases, the J end by 0 bases, with 11 bases between.

As to this clonotype: A read error may be the cause here, since a much bigger clone is one base away. This chain's CDR3 is CASSFRRQEAQYF. The DNA for the CDR3 is TGTGCCAGCAGTTTCCGCAGACAAGAGGCCCAGTACTTC. The chain links TRBV6-5 to TRBJ2-5; D call uncertain. The CDR3 runs 13 residues. Germline loops: CDR1 MNHEY, CDR2 SVGAGI.

This clonotype was found many times. This sequence joins TRBV28 and TRBJ2-5; no reliable D call. Germline V CDR1 and CDR2: MDHEN, SYDVKM. The CDR3 is 15 residues long. V was pared by 6 bases and J by 0 bases, with 14 bases between. The CDR3 is CASSYLGRDQETQYF. Here the CDR3 DNA reads TGTGCCAGCAGCTACCTGGGTAGGGACCAAGAGACCCAGTACTTC.

This clonotype was observed at least ten times. The chain is built from TRBV20-1 and TRBJ2-7; D unresolved. Germline-derived CDR1 and CDR2 are DFQATT and SNEGSKA (reference sequence). The germline V and J ends were trimmed by 0 bases and 5 bases, with 8 bases remaining between them. This CDR3 is built from 12 residues. The CDR3 sequence: CSARDLANEQYF. The CDR3 nucleotides are TGCAGTGCTAGAGACCTCGCCAACGAGCAGTACTTC.

This clonotype was seen ten or more times. The chain has TRBV28 and TRBJ2-7, with 9 bases identical to TRBD2. The germline gives CDR1 MDHEN, CDR2 SYDVKM. The CDR3 runs to 17 residues. The V segment lost 4 bases and the J segment 2 bases; nucleotides outside the gene matches: 12. The CDR3 sequence: CASSYLYRSGGTYEQYF. For the CDR3, the DNA is TGTGCCAGCAGTTACCTTTACCGCAGCGGGGGGACCTACGAGCAGTACTTC.

The V and J genes are TRBV29-1 and TRBJ1-1; no definite D call. Germline V gene sequence: CDR1 SQVTM, CDR2 ANQGSEA. V lost 4 bases and J 1 base, leaving 13 bases between the germline ends. This CDR3 is built from 14 residues. The CDR3 protein is CSVAKTSRNTEAFF. The DNA of the CDR3 is TGCAGCGTTGCTAAAACATCAAGGAACACTGAAGCTTTCTTT.

At least ten counts were recorded for this clonotype. The chain employs TRBV12-3 or TRBV12-4 and TRBJ1-4; D ambiguous. This CDR3 has 14 amino acids. Trimming stripped 1 base from V and 8 bases from J, with 11 bases between. In DNA, the CDR3 is TGTGCCAGCAGTTTAGGGGTACTGGGCGAAAAACTGTTTTTT. It translates to CASSLGVLGEKLFF.

The genes are TRBV20-1 and TRBJ1-1; D gene uncertain. The CDR3 has 13 amino acids. Per the germline V gene, CDR1 is DFQATT and CDR2 is SNEGSKA (reference sequence). V was shortened by 3 bases and J by 5 bases, with 13 bases between the two germline ends. The CDR3: CSASVPSGTEAFF. The CDR3 nucleotides are TGCAGTGCTAGTGTCCCTTCCGGAACTGAAGCTTTCTTT.

This clonotype was seen more than once but under ten times. The genes are TRBV20-1 and TRBJ1-1, with D perhaps TRBD1 (6 bases). Germline lookup yields CDR1 DFQATT and CDR2 SNEGSKA (reference sequence). CDR3 length equals 14 residues. The V gene lost 3 bases and the J gene lost 0 bases, with 11 bases spanning the gap. The CDR3 is CSARVPGVNTEAFF. For the CDR3, the DNA is TGCAGTGCTAGGGTCCCAGGGGTGAACACTGAAGCTTTCTTT.

A remark on this clonotype: A read error may explain this, as a much larger clone is one base away. The gene calls are TRBV3-1 and TRBJ2-5; tentative D call: TRBD1 (6 bases). The CDR3 is 15 amino acids. The V gene's germline CDR1 is LGHDT and CDR2 YNNKEL (reference sequence). The CDR3 here is CASGQDSRGEETQYF. CDR3 DNA sequence: TGTGCCAGCGGCCAAGATAGCAGGGGCGAGGAGACCCAGTACTTC.

There are a few counts of this clonotype. The chain links TRBV5-1 to TRBJ1-1; no reliable D call. The CDR3 is 13 amino acids. CDR1 and CDR2 (germline): SGHRS, YFSETQ. Trimming left V 0 bases short and J 6 bases short, with 9 bases between. CDR3 sequence (DNA): TGCGCCAGCAGCTTGGGGGGTTCGGCTGAAGCTTTCTTT. It encodes CASSLGGSAEAFF. The complete variable domain, with remaining parts taken from reference TRBV5-1 and TRBJ1-1, reads KAGVTQTPRYLIKTRGQQVTLSCSPISGHRSVSWYQQTPGQGLQFLFEYFSETQRNKGNFPGRFSGRQFSNSRSEMNVSTLELGDSALYLCASSLGGSAEAFFGQGTRLTVV.